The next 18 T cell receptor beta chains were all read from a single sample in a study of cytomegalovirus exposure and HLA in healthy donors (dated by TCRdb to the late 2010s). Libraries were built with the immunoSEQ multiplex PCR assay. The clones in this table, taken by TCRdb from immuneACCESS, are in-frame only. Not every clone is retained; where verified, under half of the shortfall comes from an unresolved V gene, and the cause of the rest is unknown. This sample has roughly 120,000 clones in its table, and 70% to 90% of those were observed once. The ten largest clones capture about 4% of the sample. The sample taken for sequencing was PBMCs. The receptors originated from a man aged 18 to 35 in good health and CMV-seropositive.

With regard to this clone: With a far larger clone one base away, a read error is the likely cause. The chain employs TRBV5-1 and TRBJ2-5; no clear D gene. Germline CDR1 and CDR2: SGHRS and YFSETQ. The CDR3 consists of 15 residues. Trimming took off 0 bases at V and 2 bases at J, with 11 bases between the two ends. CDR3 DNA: TGCGCCAGCAGCTTGGTTTTGTCCGGGCAAGAGACCCAGTACTTC. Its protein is CASSLVLSGQETQYF. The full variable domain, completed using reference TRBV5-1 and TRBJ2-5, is KAGVTQTPRYLIKTRGQQVTLSCSPISGHRSVSWYQQTPGQGLQFLFEYFSETQRNKGNFPGRFSGRQFSNSRSEMNVSTLELGDSALYLCASSLVLSGQETQYFGPGTRLLVL.

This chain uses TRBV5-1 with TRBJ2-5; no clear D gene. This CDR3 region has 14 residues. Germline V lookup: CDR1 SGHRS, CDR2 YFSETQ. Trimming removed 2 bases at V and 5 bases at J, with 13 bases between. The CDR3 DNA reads TGCGCCAGCAGCTTCTTAGCTAAGTCGGAGACCCAGTACTTC. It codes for CASSFLAKSETQYF.

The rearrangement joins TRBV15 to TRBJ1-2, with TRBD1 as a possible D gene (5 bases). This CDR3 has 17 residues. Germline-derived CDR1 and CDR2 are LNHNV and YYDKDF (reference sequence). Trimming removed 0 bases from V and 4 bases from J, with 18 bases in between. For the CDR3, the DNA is TGTGCCACCAGCAGAGATATTTCCATGACAGTCCCCTATGGCTACACCTTC. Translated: CATSRDISMTVPYGYTF. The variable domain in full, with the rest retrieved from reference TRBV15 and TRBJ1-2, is DAMVIQNPRYQVTQFGKPVTLSCSQTLNHNVMYWYQQKSSQAPKLLFHYYDKDFNNEADTPDNFQSRRPNTSFCFLDIRSPGLGDTAMYLCATSRDISMTVPYGYTFGSGTRLTVV.

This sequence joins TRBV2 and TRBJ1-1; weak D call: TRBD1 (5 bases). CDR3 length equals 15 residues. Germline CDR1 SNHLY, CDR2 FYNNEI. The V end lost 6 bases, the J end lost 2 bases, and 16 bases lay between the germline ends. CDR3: CASRTERGGNTEAFF. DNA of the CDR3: TGTGCCAGCAGGACGGAAAGGGGAGGTAACACTGAAGCTTTCTTT.

CDR3 amino acids: CASSQVTDRNNEQFF. The CDR3 DNA sequence: TGCGCCAGCAGCCAAGTAACGGACAGGAACAATGAGCAGTTCTTC. The V and J genes are TRBV4-1 and TRBJ2-1; TRBD1 aligns across 7 bases. Trimming took 1 base from V and 5 from J; bases not matched to a gene: 5. CDR3 size: 15 residues. Germline CDR1 reads MGHRA; CDR2 reads YSYEKL.

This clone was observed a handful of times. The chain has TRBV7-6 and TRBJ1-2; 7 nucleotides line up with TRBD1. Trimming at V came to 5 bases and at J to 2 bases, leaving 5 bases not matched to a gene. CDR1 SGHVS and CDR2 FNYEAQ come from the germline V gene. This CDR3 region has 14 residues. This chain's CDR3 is CASSATGTNYGYTF. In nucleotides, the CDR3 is TGTGCCAGCAGCGCGACAGGGACCAACTATGGCTACACCTTC.

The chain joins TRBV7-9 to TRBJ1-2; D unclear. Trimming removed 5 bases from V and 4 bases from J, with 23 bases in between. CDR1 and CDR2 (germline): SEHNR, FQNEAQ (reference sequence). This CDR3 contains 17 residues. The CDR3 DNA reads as TGTGCCAGCAGCCCTCAGGCCCTCGCCCCTCCCGTCTATGGCTACACCTTC. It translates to CASSPQALAPPVYGYTF.

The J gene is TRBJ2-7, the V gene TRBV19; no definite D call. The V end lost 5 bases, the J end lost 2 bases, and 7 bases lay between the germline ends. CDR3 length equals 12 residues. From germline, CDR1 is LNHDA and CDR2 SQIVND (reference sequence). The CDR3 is CASSSLAYEQYF. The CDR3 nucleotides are TGTGCCAGTAGTTCCCTAGCCTACGAGCAGTACTTC.

This CDR3 is CASSDYSNEQFF. The DNA of the CDR3 is TGTGCCAGCAGCGATTATTCTAATGAGCAGTTCTTC. The genes are TRBV9 and TRBJ2-1; D not certain. The V gene's germline CDR1 is SGDLS and CDR2 YYNGEE. The CDR3 contains 12 residues. V was shortened by 3 bases and J by 7 bases, with 8 bases between the two germline ends. Combining the CDR3 with reference TRBV9 and TRBJ2-1 gives the whole variable domain DSGVTQTPKHLITATGQRVTLRCSPRSGDLSVYWYQQSLDQGLQFLIQYYNGEERAKGNILERFSAQQFPDLHSELNLSSLELGDSALYFCASSDYSNEQFFGPGTRLTVL.

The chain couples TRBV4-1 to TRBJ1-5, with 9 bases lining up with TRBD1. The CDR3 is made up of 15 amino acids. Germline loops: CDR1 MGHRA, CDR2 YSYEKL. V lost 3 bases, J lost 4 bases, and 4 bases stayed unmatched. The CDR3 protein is CASSQGDRENQPQHF. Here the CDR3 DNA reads TGCGCCAGCAGCCAGGGGGACAGGGAAAATCAGCCCCAGCATTTT.

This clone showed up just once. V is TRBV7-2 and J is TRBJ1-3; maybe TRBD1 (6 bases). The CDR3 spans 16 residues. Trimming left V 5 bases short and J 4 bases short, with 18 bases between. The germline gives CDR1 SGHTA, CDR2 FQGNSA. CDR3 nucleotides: TGTGCCAGCAGCCGTGTAGGGGGGGCGAAAGGAAACACCATATATTTT. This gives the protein CASSRVGGAKGNTIYF.

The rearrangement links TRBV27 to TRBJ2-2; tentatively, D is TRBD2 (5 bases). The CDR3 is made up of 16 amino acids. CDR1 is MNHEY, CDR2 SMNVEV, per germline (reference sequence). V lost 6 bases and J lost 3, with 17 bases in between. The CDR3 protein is CASSPRGPVYTGELFF. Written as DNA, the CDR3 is TGTGCCAGCAGCCCACGCGGGCCGGTGTACACCGGGGAGCTGTTTTTT.

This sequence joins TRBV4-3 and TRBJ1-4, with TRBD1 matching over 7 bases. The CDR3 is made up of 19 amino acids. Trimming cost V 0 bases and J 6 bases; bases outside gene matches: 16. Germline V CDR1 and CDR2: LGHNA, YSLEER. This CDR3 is CASSQDLAMVDREDEKLFF. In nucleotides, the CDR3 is TGCGCCAGCAGCCAAGATCTCGCTATGGTCGACAGGGAGGATGAAAAACTGTTTTTT.

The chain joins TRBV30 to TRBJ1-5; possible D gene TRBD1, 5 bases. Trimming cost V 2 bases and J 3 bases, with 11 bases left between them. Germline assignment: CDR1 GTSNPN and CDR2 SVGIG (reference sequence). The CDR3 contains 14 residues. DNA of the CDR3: TGTGCCTGGAGTTCGAGACAGATCAATCAGCCCCAGCATTTT. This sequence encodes CAWSSRQINQPQHF.

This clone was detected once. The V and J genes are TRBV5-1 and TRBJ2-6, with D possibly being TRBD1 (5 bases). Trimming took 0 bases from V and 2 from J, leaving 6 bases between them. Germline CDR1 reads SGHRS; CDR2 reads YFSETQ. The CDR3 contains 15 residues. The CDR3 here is CASSLEQAGANVLTF. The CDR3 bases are TGCGCCAGCAGCTTGGAACAGGCTGGGGCCAACGTCCTGACTTTC.

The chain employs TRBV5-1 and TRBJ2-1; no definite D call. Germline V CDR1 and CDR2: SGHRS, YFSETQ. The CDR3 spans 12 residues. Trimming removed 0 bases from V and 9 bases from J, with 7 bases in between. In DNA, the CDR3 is TGCGCCAGCAGCTTGGCAGCTAGTGAGCAGTTCTTC. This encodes CASSLAASEQFF.

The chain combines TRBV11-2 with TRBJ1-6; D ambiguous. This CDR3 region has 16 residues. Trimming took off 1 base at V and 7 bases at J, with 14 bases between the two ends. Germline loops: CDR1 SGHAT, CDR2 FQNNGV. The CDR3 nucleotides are TGTGCCAGCAGCTTAGGTTTCGGGTCGAACAATTCACCCCTCCACTTT. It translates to CASSLGFGSNNSPLHF. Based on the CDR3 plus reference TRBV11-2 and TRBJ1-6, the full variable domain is EAGVAQSPRYKIIEKRQSVAFWCNPISGHATLYWYQQILGQGPKLLIQFQNNGVVDDSQLPKDRFSAERLKGVDSTLKIQPAKLEDSAVYLCASSLGFGSNNSPLHFGNGTRLTVT.

This CDR3 is CASSQGAGTYEQYF. The CDR3 DNA follows: TGCGCCAGCAGCCAAGGGGCAGGGACCTACGAGCAGTACTTC. This chain connects TRBV4-1 to TRBJ2-7; D is perhaps TRBD1 (5 bases). The CDR3 has 14 residues. The V gene lost 1 base and the J gene lost 2 bases, with 9 bases spanning the gap. Germline CDR1 and CDR2: MGHRA and YSYEKL.